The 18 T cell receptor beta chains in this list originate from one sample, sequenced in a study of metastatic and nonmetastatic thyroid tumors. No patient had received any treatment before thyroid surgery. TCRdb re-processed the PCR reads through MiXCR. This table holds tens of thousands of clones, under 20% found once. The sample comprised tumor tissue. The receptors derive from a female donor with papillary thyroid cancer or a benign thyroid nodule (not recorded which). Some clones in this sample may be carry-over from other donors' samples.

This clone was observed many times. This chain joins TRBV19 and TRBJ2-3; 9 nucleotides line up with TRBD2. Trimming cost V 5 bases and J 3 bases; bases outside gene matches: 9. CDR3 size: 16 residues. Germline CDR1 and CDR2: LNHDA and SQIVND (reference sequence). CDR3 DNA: TGTGCCAGTAGTCCGGGCGGGAGGGCCGGTACAGATACGCAGTATTTT. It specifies CASSPGGRAGTDTQYF.

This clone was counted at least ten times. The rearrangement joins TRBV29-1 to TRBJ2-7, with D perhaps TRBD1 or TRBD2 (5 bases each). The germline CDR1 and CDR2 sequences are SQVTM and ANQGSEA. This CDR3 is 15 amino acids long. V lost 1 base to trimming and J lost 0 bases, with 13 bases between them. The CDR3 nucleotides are TGCAGCGTTGAAGCTCCCGTGAGGGGCTCCTACGAGCAGTACTTC. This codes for CSVEAPVRGSYEQYF.

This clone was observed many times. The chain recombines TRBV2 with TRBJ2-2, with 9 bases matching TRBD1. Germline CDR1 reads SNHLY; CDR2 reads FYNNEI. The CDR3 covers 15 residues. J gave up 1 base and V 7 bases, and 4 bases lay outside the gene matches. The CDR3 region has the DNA TGTGCCAGCAACTCGGACAGGGGGAACACCGGGGAGCTGTTTTTT. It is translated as CASNSDRGNTGELFF.

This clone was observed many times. The CDR3 is CSASGGRGYNEQFF. CDR3 in DNA: TGCAGTGCTAGTGGCGGGAGAGGGTACAATGAGCAGTTCTTC. This chain connects TRBV20-1 to TRBJ2-1; 7 bases fit TRBD2. This CDR3 spans 14 amino acids. V gave up 3 bases and J gave up 4 bases; unmatched junction bases: 6. Germline V gene lookup returns CDR1 DFQATT and CDR2 SNEGSKA (reference sequence).

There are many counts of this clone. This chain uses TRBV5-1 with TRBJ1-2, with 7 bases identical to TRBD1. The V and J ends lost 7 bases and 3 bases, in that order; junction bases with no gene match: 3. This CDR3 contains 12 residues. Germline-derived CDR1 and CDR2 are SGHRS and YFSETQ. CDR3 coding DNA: TGCGCCAGCTCCGACAGGGACTATGGCTACACCTTC. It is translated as CASSDRDYGYTF. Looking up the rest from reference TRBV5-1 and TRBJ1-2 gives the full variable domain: KAGVTQTPRYLIKTRGQQVTLSCSPISGHRSVSWYQQTPGQGLQFLFEYFSETQRNKGNFPGRFSGRQFSNSRSEMNVSTLELGDSALYLCASSDRDYGYTFGSGTRLTVV.

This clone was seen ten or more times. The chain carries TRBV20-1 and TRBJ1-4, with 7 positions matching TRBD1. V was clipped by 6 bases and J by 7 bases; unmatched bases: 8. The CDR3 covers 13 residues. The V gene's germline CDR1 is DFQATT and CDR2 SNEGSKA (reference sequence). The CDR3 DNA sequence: TGCAGTGCCCGGGACAGAGGAACTGAAAAACTGTTTTTT. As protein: CSARDRGTEKLFF.

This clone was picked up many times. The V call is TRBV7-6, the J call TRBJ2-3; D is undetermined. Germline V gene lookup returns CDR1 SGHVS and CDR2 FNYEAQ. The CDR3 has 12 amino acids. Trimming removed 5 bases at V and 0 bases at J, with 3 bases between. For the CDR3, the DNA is TGTGCCAGCAGCCCAAGCACAGATACGCAGTATTTT. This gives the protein CASSPSTDTQYF.

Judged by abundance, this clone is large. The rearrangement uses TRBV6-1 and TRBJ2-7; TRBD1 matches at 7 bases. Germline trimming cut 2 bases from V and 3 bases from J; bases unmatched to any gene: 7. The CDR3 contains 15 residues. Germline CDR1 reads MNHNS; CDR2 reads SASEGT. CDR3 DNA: TGTGCCAGCAGTGAATATGTAGGGGGCATCTACGAGCAGTACTTC. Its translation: CASSEYVGGIYEQYF.

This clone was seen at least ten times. The CDR3 region is CASTQARGGEQYF. The CDR3, as DNA: TGTGCCAGCACCCAAGCCAGGGGTGGAGAGCAGTACTTC. The chain recombines TRBV6-1 with TRBJ2-7, with D possibly matching TRBD1 (6 bases). Germline V CDR1 and CDR2: MNHNS, SASEGT. The V gene lost 7 bases and the J gene lost 7 bases, with 17 bases spanning the gap. The CDR3 covers 13 residues.

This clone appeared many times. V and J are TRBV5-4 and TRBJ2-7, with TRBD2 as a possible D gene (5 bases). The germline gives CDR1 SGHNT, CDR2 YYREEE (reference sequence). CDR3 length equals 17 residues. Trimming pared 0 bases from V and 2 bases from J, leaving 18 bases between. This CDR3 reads CASSLASLAGYTYEQYF. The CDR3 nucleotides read TGTGCCAGCAGCTTGGCGTCTTTGGCGGGCTACACCTACGAGCAGTACTTC.

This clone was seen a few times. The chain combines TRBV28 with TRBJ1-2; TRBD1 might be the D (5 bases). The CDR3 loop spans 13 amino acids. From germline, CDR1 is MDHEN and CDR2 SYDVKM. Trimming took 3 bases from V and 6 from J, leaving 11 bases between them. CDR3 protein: CASSFQQGDGYTF. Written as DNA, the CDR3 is TGTGCCAGCAGTTTTCAACAAGGGGATGGCTACACCTTC.

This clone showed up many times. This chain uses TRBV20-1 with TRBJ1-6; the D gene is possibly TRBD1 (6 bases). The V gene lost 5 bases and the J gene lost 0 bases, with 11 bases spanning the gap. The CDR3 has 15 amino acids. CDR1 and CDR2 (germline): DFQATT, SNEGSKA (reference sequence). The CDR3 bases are TGCAGTGCTGGGAGGGGGAGCTCCTATAATTCACCCCTCCACTTT. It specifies CSAGRGSSYNSPLHF.

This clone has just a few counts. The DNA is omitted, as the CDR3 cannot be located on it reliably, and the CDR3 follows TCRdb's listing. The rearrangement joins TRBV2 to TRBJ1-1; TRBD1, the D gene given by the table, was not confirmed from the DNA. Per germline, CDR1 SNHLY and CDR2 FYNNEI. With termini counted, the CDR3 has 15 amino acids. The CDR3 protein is CASSSSTGPNTEAFF.

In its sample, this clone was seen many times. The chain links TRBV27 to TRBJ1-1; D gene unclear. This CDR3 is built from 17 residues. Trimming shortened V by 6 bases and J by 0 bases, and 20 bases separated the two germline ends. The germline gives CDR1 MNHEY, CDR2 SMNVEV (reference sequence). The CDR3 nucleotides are TGTGCCAGCAGGCCCCGGTCGCATTTACTACTGAACACTGAAGCTTTCTTT. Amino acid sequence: CASRPRSHLLLNTEAFF.

CDR3 protein: CSARSRDGDQPQHF. The CDR3 DNA is TGCAGTGCTAGGTCCCGGGACGGGGATCAGCCCCAGCATTTT. The J gene is TRBJ1-5, the V gene TRBV20-1, with D perhaps matching TRBD1 (5 bases). Germline loops: CDR1 DFQATT, CDR2 SNEGSKA (reference sequence). There are 14 residues in the CDR3. V lost 3 bases and J lost 5, with 14 bases in between.

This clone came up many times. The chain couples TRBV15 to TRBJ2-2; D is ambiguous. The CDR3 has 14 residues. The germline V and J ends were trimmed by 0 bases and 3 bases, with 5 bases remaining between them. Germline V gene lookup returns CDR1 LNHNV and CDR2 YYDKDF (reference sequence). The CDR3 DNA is TGTGCCACCAGCAGAGATTTGGACACCGGGGAGCTGTTTTTT. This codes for CATSRDLDTGELFF.

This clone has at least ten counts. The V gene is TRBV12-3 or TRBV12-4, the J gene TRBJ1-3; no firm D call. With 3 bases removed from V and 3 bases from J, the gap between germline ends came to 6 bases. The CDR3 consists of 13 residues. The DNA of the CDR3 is TGTGCCAGCAGTTTTACAGATGGAAACACCATATATTTT. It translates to CASSFTDGNTIYF.

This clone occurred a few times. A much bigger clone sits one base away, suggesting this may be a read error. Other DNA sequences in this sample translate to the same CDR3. CDR3 coding DNA: TGTGCCAGCATCCGGCAGGGTATTGCTTTCTTT. As protein: CASIRQGIAFF. The chain is built from TRBV2 and TRBJ1-1, with D possibly being TRBD1 (5 bases). Trimming removed 7 bases at V and 11 bases at J, with 14 bases between. The germline V gene has CDR1 SNHLY and CDR2 FYNNEI. The CDR3 totals 11 residues.